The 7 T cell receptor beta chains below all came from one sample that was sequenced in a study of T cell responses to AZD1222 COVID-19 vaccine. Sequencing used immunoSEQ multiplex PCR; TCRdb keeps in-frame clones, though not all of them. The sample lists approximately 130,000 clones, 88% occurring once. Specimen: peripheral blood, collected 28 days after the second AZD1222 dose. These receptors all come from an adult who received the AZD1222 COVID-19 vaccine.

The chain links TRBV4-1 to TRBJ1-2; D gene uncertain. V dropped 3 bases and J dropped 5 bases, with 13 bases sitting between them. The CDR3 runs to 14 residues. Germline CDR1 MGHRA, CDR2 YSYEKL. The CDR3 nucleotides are TGCGCCAGCAGCCAGTCTGGCCAGAAATATGGCTACACCTTC. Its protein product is CASSQSGQKYGYTF.

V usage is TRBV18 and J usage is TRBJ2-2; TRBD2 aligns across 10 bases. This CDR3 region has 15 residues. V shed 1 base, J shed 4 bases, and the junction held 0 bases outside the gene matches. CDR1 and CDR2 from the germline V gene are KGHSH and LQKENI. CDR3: CASSPLAGGTGELFF. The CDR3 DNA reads TGTGCCAGCTCACCACTAGCGGGGGGCACCGGGGAGCTGTTTTTT.

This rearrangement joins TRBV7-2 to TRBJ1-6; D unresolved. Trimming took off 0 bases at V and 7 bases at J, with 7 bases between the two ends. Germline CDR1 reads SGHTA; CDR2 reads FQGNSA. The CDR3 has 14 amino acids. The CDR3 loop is CASSLAVENSPLHF. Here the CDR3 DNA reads TGTGCCAGCAGCTTAGCGGTGGAGAATTCACCCCTCCACTTT.

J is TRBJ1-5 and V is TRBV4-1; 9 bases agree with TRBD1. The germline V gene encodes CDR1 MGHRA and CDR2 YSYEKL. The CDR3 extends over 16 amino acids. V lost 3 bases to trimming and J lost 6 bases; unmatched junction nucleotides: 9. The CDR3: CASSQYTGTGSQPQHF. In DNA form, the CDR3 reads TGCGCCAGCAGCCAGTACACCGGGACAGGGAGTCAGCCCCAGCATTTT.

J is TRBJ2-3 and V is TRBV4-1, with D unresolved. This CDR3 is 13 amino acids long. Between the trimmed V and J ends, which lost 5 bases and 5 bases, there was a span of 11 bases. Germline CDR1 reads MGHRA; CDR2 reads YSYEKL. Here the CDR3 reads CASSGPGQDTQYF. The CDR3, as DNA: TGCGCCAGCAGCGGCCCCGGGCAAGATACGCAGTATTTT.

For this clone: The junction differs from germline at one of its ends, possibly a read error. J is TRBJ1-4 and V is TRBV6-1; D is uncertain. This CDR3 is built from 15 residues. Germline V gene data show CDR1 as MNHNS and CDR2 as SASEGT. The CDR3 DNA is TGTGCCAGCAGTTCGCGCACCGCGACTAACGAAAAACTGTTTTTT. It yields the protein CASSSRTATNEKLFF.

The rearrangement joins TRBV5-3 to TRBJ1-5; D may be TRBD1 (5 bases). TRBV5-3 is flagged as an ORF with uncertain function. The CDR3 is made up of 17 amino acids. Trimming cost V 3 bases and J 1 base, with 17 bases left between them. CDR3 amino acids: CARSSGTARISNQPQHF. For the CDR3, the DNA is TGTGCCAGAAGCTCTGGGACGGCAAGAATAAGCAATCAGCCCCAGCATTTT.